The TCR beta chain described here comes from a study of regulatory T cells in long-lasting Graves disease (dated by TCRdb to 2020 to 2023). At the level of the whole study: Patients with newly diagnosed Graves' disease had been on antithyroid drugs for under 3 months. The study was registered as a clinical trial and conducted in China. A total of around 35 samples underwent TCR sequencing, from about 13 patients with persistent Graves' disease and 20 or so patients with newly diagnosed Graves' disease. Patients with persistent Graves' disease were compared with patients with newly diagnosed Graves' disease using TCR sequencing and RNA sequencing of peripheral blood.

Library preparation employed multiplex PCR. The listed sequencing device is Illumina HiSeq 4000. To build TCR beta libraries, CDR3 regions were amplified by Arm-PCR using iRepertoire HTBI primers. Before sequencing, the PCR products went through gel purification. The authors' pipeline ran thus. Gene usage analysis of CDR3 amino acid clonotypes relied on the 62 TRBV and about 15 TRBJ segments identified across samples. Filtered high-quality paired reads were merged into contigs using COPE and FqMerger. BLAST was used to align contigs to IMGT TRBV, TRBD and TRBJ reference genes, and CDR3 was defined according to IMGT. Any clonotype with a frequency above 0.1% was counted as a highly expanded clone. Shannon entropy served as the measure of repertoire diversity, while the Gini coefficient captured V-J evenness. A clonotype was considered public if more than one individual shared it. TCRdb reanalyzed the raw reads on its own, using fastp at Q25 for trimming and MiXCR for clone calling, and kept in-frame beta chains. Each entry is one CDR3 protein sequence, shown with its most common DNA and genes. What appears here as the V and J calls and clone size reflects TCRdb's work, not the paper's. The sample profile shows roughly 380,000 distinct CDR3 sequences; approximately 15% of them were found once. The top ten hold 25% to 30% of the sample.

General findings and caveats noted by the study authors: The authors noted that the small sample size was a limitation that may lower accuracy. Compared with newly diagnosed patients, patients with persistent Graves' disease had lower TCR Shannon entropy and fewer highly expanded clones, which suggests clonal expansion. TRBV28, TRBJ1-2 and TRBJ2-5 were preferentially used in persistent disease, while TRBV20-1 and TRBJ2-1 were favored in newly diagnosed disease. Patients with persistent disease shared more public clonotypes (approximately 2,500) than newly diagnosed patients did (more than 900). Sequencing and analysis were restricted to the TCR beta chain. Only peripheral blood was studied, because thyroid tissue, the primary lesion, was inaccessible.

Including the terminal cysteine and phenylalanine, the CDR3 comprises 16 residues. CDR3 DNA is the only sequence kept; it has 48 bases, read in frame from the first base. Via the germline V gene, CDR1 is SGHTA and CDR2 FQGNSA. V is cut back by 5 bases and J by 7 bases, with 11 bases in the junction unmatched. This clonotype was seen only once. The antigen it recognizes is unknown. Qualities for individual bases were not recorded, and no much larger clone is one base off. One read alone makes for weak evidence. The label giving this sample's time point can be read as: newly diagnosed GD, antithyroid drugs for less than 3 months. For both TCR sequencing and RNA sequencing, RNA was extracted from PBMCs in TRIzol. The diagnosis of Graves' disease was made according to American Thyroid Association guidelines. Patients were recruited from an endocrinology department in Xi'an, China. From each patient, 8 to 10 milliliters of peripheral blood was collected into an EDTA anticoagulant tube. Ficoll Paque Plus density gradient separation was used to isolate PBMCs, and no further T cell sorting was performed. RNA quality was checked with an Agilent 2100 Bioanalyzer and agarose gel, and concentration with a NanoDrop 2000.

Another study also made use of these data, one on T cells in Graves' hyperthyroidism and ophthalmopathy. Per the second study: Stable Graves' hyperthyroidism was defined as the absence of progression to ophthalmopathy over 18 months of follow-up. Hyperthyroidism patients were newly diagnosed, with disease duration under 2 months, and aged 18 to 65 years. The study excluded patients with uncontrolled infections, other autoimmune diseases, pregnancy or lactation. Clinical symptoms, serum thyroxine and TRAb, thyroid ultrasound, and orbital computed tomography formed the basis for the diagnoses. A first-round RT-PCR of the TCR CDR3 used the HTBI primer set with the Qiagen OneStep RT-PCR kit. Most expanded thyroid clonotypes (frequency above 0.001) were also detected in blood, suggesting blood repertoires may reflect thyroid immune responses. A 13 V-J signature model separated ophthalmopathy from stable hyperthyroidism, with roughly 88% sensitivity and about 81% specificity in cross-validation and 80%/75% in testing. During validation, the model predicted progression to ophthalmopathy a median of approximately six months ahead of onset, with more than 60% sensitivity and 72% to 85% specificity. To identify distinguishing TCR V-J signatures, a discovery cohort of 95 to 100 patients was used, comprising 40 to 45 with Graves' ophthalmopathy and 57 with stable Graves' hyperthyroidism. Prospective prediction of ophthalmopathy was tested in an independent validation cohort of approximately 18 hyperthyroidism patients and 17 patients who later progressed to ophthalmopathy. For training and testing, the 110 or so patients in the discovery cohort were randomly divided in a 7:3 ratio. The study also compared thyroid tissue and blood T-cell repertoires from 6 or 7 Graves' hyperthyroidism patients. Once sampling was done, hyperthyroidism patients were given methimazole at a starting dose of 30 mg daily, whereas ophthalmopathy patients were given high-dose intravenous methylprednisolone. A second multiplex PCR round built the libraries, followed by size selection and purification. The libraries were sequenced on an Illumina HiSeq2000 using paired-end 100 bp reads. SOAPnuke was used to process the raw data, with reads discarded if the reads contained adapters or uncalled bases, had a mean Phred below 15, or lacked an exact constant-primer or identifier match. High-quality paired reads were merged with COPE v1.2.5, and unique nucleotide sequences were defined as clonotypes. MiTCR v1.1 was used to align clonotypes to the IMGT TRBV, TRBD and TRBJ reference segments. Analysis was restricted to V-J combinations with a frequency above 0.0001, which covered 99% to 99.2% of repertoires. The TCS score was defined as the ratio of F50 (clonal expansion) to E x V (chaos), calculated using BLOSUM62-based TCRdist between CDR3 peptides within each V-J. Welch's t-statistics and random forest reduced 450 to 600 V-J features to 13, which were used in a naive Bayes classifier (R e1071). Sample size was not statistically predetermined, and investigators were not blinded to group allocation. TCR Vbeta CDR3 sequencing of 135 peripheral blood samples (around 45 ophthalmopathy, 75 hyperthyroidism and roughly 17 progressor patients) is reported in the paper.

The chain uses TRBV7-2 and TRBJ1-6, and 7 junctional nucleotides match TRBD1. Sequencing was performed on peripheral blood mononuclear cells (PBMCs), taken at new diagnosis, from a patient treated with antithyroid drugs. This clonotype was sampled from a man aged 35-49 years with Graves disease. Donor details come from another sample of the same person, matched by shared clones. The CDR3 region reads CASSPFATGSNSPLHF. DNA sequence: TGTGCCAGCAGCCCCTTTGCGACAGGGAGCAATTCACCCCTCCACTTT.